The rows below give T cell receptor beta chains drawn from one sample of a study of T cell repertoires in cytomegalovirus infection. TCRdb reprocessed the reads via MiXCR and lists one record per CDR3 protein. The data contain 150,000 to 200,000 distinct CDR3 sequences, 28% of them seen just once; the ten biggest clones take up 30% to 35%. Sequencing was carried out using PBMCs. These receptors were obtained from a human donor in good health (CMV status not recorded). Some clones in this sample may be carry-over from other donors' samples. Both conserved end residues are part of each CDR3. A D gene is named only where the DNA matches it firmly. Size is omitted from some rows. Given values are once, few, many or a class for expanded clones.

j_call d_call clone_size v_call cdr3_aa cdr3_nt
TRBJ2-3 TRBD2 many TRBV7-2 CASSLGAGGTDTQYF TGTGCCAGCAGCTTAGGAGCGGGGGGCACAGATACGCAGTATTTT
TRBJ1-2 . . TRBV20-1 CSAKPLQGRWGYTF TGCAGTGCTAAGCCTCTACAGGGTCGATGGGGCTACACCTTC
TRBJ2-1 . . TRBV5-6 CASSLPGDGGLQFF TGTGCCAGCAGCTTGCCCGGTGACGGGGGGCTGCAGTTCTTC
TRBJ2-5 . few TRBV20-1 CSATLDSFTQYF TGCAGTGCAACTCTTGACAGTTTTACCCAGTACTTC
TRBJ2-5 . few TRBV2 CASRRGPQETQYF TGTGCCAGCCGAAGGGGCCCACAAGAGACCCAGTACTTC
TRBJ2-3 TRBD1 few TRBV7-3 CASSLGTGKDTQYF TGTGCCAGCAGCTTAGGGACAGGGAAAGATACGCAGTATTTT
TRBJ1-1 . . TRBV5-5 CASSLIQGLGSTEAFF TGTGCCAGCAGCTTGATTCAAGGGCTTGGGAGCACTGAAGCTTTCTTT
TRBJ2-1 . . TRBV6-1 CASSVGRPSYNEQFF TGTGCCAGCAGTGTTGGACGGCCCTCCTACAATGAGCAGTTCTTC
TRBJ2-3 TRBD1 . TRBV7-2 CASSFDRGSRDTQYF TGTGCCAGCAGCTTTGACAGGGGGTCGAGAGATACGCAGTATTTT
TRBJ1-2 TRBD1 few TRBV6-6 CASRQTQTGNYGYTF TGTGCCAGCAGGCAAACACAGACAGGGAACTATGGCTACACCTTC
TRBJ2-2 . . TRBV15 CATSRDGGARTGELFF TGTGCCACCAGCAGAGATGGGGGGGCGCGGACCGGGGAGCTGTTTTTT
TRBJ1-1 . few TRBV29-1 CSGYEYTEAFF TGCAGCGGCTATGAGTACACTGAAGCTTTCTTT
TRBJ2-7 . . TRBV6-2/TRBV6-3 CASSRGGAPYEQYF TGTGCCAGCAGTCGAGGAGGGGCCCCCTACGAGCAGTACTTC
TRBJ1-1 . . TRBV29-1 CSVYGQYTEAFF TGCAGCGTTTATGGACAGTACACTGAAGCTTTCTTT
TRBJ2-7 TRBD2 . TRBV7-2 CASSLGLAGAFSYEQYF TGTGCCAGCAGCCTCGGACTAGCGGGGGCCTTCTCCTACGAGCAGTACTTC
TRBJ1-1 . many TRBV7-6 CASSPSIAGQNTEAFF TGTGCCAGCAGCCCTAGCATAGCCGGACAGAACACTGAAGCTTTCTTT
TRBJ2-7 . few TRBV29-1 CSVARGTGSYEQYF TGCAGCGTAGCACGGGGGACCGGCTCCTACGAGCAGTACTTC
TRBJ2-2 TRBD1 few TRBV7-3 CASSMGQVTTGELFF TGTGCCAGCAGCATGGGACAGGTCACCACCGGGGAGCTGTTTTTT
TRBJ1-5 TRBD1 . TRBV11-2 CASSFEGASNQPQHF TGTGCCAGCAGCTTCGAGGGGGCGAGCAATCAGCCCCAGCATTTT
TRBJ2-5 . few TRBV6-2/TRBV6-3 CASSYVRPEGETQYF TGTGCCAGCAGTTACGTACGTCCCGAGGGGGAGACCCAGTACTTC
TRBJ2-3 . . TRBV6-6 CASSYSPETDTQYF TGTGCCAGTAGTTACTCTCCCGAGACAGATACGCAGTATTTT
TRBJ2-3 TRBD2 . TRBV7-2 CASASGGPTDTQYF TGTGCCAGCGCCAGCGGGGGGCCCACAGATACGCAGTATTTT
TRBJ1-1 . . TRBV5-6 CASSLVLMNTEAFF TGTGCCAGCAGCTTGGTATTGATGAACACTGAAGCTTTCTTT
TRBJ2-7 . once TRBV2 CASRSTVGYEQYF TGTGCCAGCAGGTCGACAGTAGGCTACGAGCAGTACTTC
TRBJ2-5 . few TRBV7-8 CASSFPEGVETQYF TGTGCCAGCAGCTTCCCCGAAGGGGTGGAGACCCAGTACTTC
TRBJ1-1 TRBD1 . TRBV5-3 CASSLNRGFTEAFF TGTGCCAGCAGCTTGAACAGGGGGTTCACTGAAGCTTTCTTT
TRBJ1-1 . few TRBV3-1 CASSQEDRRYTEAFF TGTGCCAGCAGCCAAGAAGACAGGCGATACACTGAAGCTTTCTTT
TRBJ1-2 TRBD1 few TRBV11-1 CASSLLGTGANGYTF TGTGCCAGCAGCCTACTCGGGACAGGTGCGAATGGCTACACCTTC
TRBJ2-6 TRBD1 few TRBV4-1 CASSQDRGTGDSGANVLTF TGCGCCAGCAGCCAAGATAGGGGGACAGGGGACTCTGGGGCCAACGTCCTGACTTTC
TRBJ2-7 . many TRBV7-2 CASSLGPLSEQYF TGTGCCAGCAGCTTAGGACCTCTCTCCGAGCAGTACTTC
TRBJ2-2 . few TRBV7-9 CASSLGGTTGELFF TGTGCCAGCAGCTTAGGGGGAACCACCGGGGAGCTGTTTTTT
TRBJ2-7 TRBD2 few TRBV7-6 CASSSLAGAVAHEQYF TGTGCCAGCAGCTCCTTAGCGGGGGCCGTGGCCCACGAGCAGTACTTC
TRBJ1-3 . . TRBV7-2 CASSSYGSDTIYF TGTGCCAGCAGCTCCTACGGGTCGGACACCATATATTTT
TRBJ2-3 . . TRBV6-6 CASSGRRRADTQYF TGTGCCAGCAGTGGCCGCCGAAGGGCAGATACGCAGTATTTT
TRBJ1-1 . few TRBV9 CASSEGGRRAYTEAFF TGTGCCAGCAGCGAGGGGGGACGAAGGGCTTACACTGAAGCTTTCTTT
TRBJ2-5 . . TRBV6-2/TRBV6-3 CASSYQWGAGKTQYF TGTGCCAGCAGTTACCAGTGGGGGGCCGGAAAGACCCAGTACTTC
TRBJ1-1 . few TRBV20-1 CSARDAQGGTEAFF TGCAGTGCTAGAGATGCGCAGGGAGGCACTGAAGCTTTCTTT
TRBJ2-1 . many TRBV7-2 CASSLDRNNEQFF TGTGCCAGCAGCTTAGATCGGAACAATGAGCAGTTCTTC
TRBJ2-5 TRBD2 many TRBV7-8 CASSLGASGGDSTQYF TGTGCCAGCAGCTTAGGGGCTAGCGGGGGGGATAGTACCCAGTACTTC
TRBJ1-6 . many TRBV7-2 CASSLETGGLRAPLHF TGTGCCAGCAGCTTAGAAACGGGAGGGCTCCGCGCACCCCTCCACTTT
TRBJ2-2 . . TRBV10-3 CAIRYRDTGELFF TGTGCCATCAGATACAGGGACACCGGGGAGCTGTTTTTT
TRBJ2-7 TRBD1 few TRBV7-9 CASSYSDRGREYF TGTGCCAGCAGCTACAGTGACAGGGGAAGGGAGTACTTC
TRBJ2-7 TRBD2 . TRBV4-1 CASSPFPGLTYEQYF TGCGCCAGCAGCCCCTTCCCGGGACTAACCTACGAGCAGTACTTC
TRBJ2-2 . . TRBV15 CATRKVTGELFF TGTGCCACCCGGAAGGTTACCGGGGAGCTGTTTTTT
TRBJ1-4 . . TRBV7-9 CASSLARGGKDEKLFF TGTGCCAGCAGCTTAGCGAGGGGGGGCAAAGACGAAAAACTGTTTTTT
TRBJ2-7 . . TRBV20-1 CSARARQGRDSYEQYF TGCAGTGCTAGAGCAAGGCAGGGACGGGACTCCTACGAGCAGTACTTC
TRBJ1-5 . . TRBV19 CASSHGVMDQPQHF TGTGCCAGTAGTCACGGGGTTATGGATCAGCCCCAGCATTTT
TRBJ1-4 . . TRBV7-8 CASSLWVGDEKLFF TGTGCCAGCAGCTTATGGGTGGGGGATGAAAAACTGTTTTTT
TRBJ1-1 . few TRBV6-6 CASSYEPSTEAFF TGTGCCAGCAGTTATGAACCGAGCACTGAAGCTTTCTTT